This T cell receptor (beta chain) came from a study of cytomegalovirus exposure and HLA in healthy donors. Across the whole study: Clustering assigned approximately 79% of the approximately 390 genotyped donors to the Caucasian-associated ancestry cluster.

PCR primers comprised 60 Vbeta and 13 Jbeta primers. The protocol was immunoSEQ multiplex PCR, while the TCRdb copy is restricted to in-frame clones and leaves out a portion. The sample consists of roughly 140,000 clones, over 75% of them appearing once. A note on this clone: Its antigen is currently unknown.

V lost 6 bases to trimming and J lost 2 bases; unmatched junction nucleotides: 8. The length of the CDR3 is 15 residues. Per germline, CDR1 MNHNS and CDR2 SASEGT. Whole-study results and caveats: Reportedly, diagnosis of cytomegalovirus status by the classifier showed high specificity and sensitivity. Later analysis found that TCR beta chains associated with HLA were more clonally expanded than other, equally common chains. The study labeled more than 150 TCR beta chains cytomegalovirus-associated.

The specimen sequenced was PBMCs. The chain couples TRBV6-1 to TRBJ2-3, with 7 bases aligning to TRBD2. The sequence derives from a male donor in good health and CMV-seronegative. CDR3 loop: CASSPAGTNTDTQYF. The CDR3 region has the DNA TGTGCCAGCAGCCCAGCCGGGACTAACACAGATACGCAGTATTTT.